In this sample, the clone carrying this T cell receptor (beta chain) turned up many times. There are 14 residues in the CDR3. The J segment lost 2 bases and the V segment lost 5 bases, leaving 4 bases of the junction unmatched. The V gene's germline CDR1 is SGHVS and CDR2 FQNEAQ. Unique molecular identifiers were incorporated during preparation of the TCRbeta library. In TCRdb, the PCR reads were re-called with MiXCR into one record per CDR3 protein. Here the sample spans hundreds of thousands of distinct CDR3 sequences, about 12% being singletons. This entry belongs to a study of T-cell reconstitution after alpha-beta-depleted transplantation in children.

Sequenced material: PBMCs from the stem cell graft donor, taken from the stem cell graft. V gene TRBV7-8 combines with J gene TRBJ2-7; 9 bases match TRBD1. This TCR came from a human donor who donated a stem cell graft to a child with acute lymphoblastic leukemia. DNA for the CDR3: TGTGCCAGCAGCGCCCGGGACAGGGCCTACGAGCAGTACTTC. Translating gives CASSARDRAYEQYF. Complete variable domain (other parts from reference TRBV7-8 and TRBJ2-7): GAGVSQSPRYKVAKRGQDVALRCDPISGHVSLFWYQQALGQGPEFLTYFQNEAQLDKSGLPSDRFFAERPEGSVSTLKIQRTQQEDSAVYLCASSARDRAYEQYFGPGTRLTVT.